The 26 T cell receptor beta chains below come from one sample, sequenced in a study of identical twins. In TCRdb, the 5' RACE reads were re-called with MiXCR into one record per CDR3 protein. The sample carries approximately 470,000 distinct CDR3 sequences, 14% recorded once. These data were also reused for a study on yellow fever vaccine responses in identical twins.

Sequenced: CD4+ T cells sorted from blood. These receptors all come from a young woman in good health.

In its sample, this clonotype was seen many times. The chain is built from TRBV5-1 and TRBJ1-2; no definite D call. Germline V gene sequence: CDR1 SGHRS, CDR2 YFSETQ. There are 13 residues in the CDR3. V gave up 4 bases and J gave up 2 bases, with 9 bases separating them. This CDR3 is CASSKTENYGYTF. CDR3 coding DNA: TGCGCCAGCAGCAAAACAGAAAACTATGGCTACACCTTC.

Concerning this clonotype: The junction departs from germline at one end; a sequencing error may be responsible. The rearrangement links TRBV2 to TRBJ1-3; D not certain. The germline V gene has CDR1 SNHLY and CDR2 FYNNEI. The CDR3 runs to 12 residues. The CDR3 sequence: CASSSAGNTIYF. The CDR3 DNA reads TGTGCCAGCAGCTCGGCCGGAAACACCATATATTTC.

This clonotype has more than one count but fewer than ten. This rearrangement joins TRBV12-5 to TRBJ2-2; D might be TRBD1 (8 bases). This CDR3 comprises 14 residues. The germline V gene has CDR1 LGHNT and CDR2 FRNRAP. With 4 bases removed from V and 5 bases from J, the gap between germline ends came to 11 bases. The CDR3 DNA reads as TGTGCTAGTGGTTCACAGGGGGGGACCGGGGAGCTGTTTTTT. This encodes CASGSQGGTGELFF.

The rearrangement links TRBV20-1 to TRBJ2-1; 9 bases match TRBD2. This CDR3 has 15 amino acids. CDR1 and CDR2 from the germline V gene are DFQATT and SNEGSKA (reference sequence). V trimming: 6 bases; J trimming: 0 bases; junction bases outside the gene matches: 6. CDR3 loop: CSAGHSGSSYNEQFF. The CDR3, as DNA: TGCAGTGCAGGACATAGCGGGAGCTCCTACAATGAGCAGTTCTTC.

CDR3 coding DNA: TGCGCCAGCAGCTTGTTCGGGGACAGGGGCAACGAGCAGTACTTC. This sequence encodes CASSLFGDRGNEQYF. The J gene is TRBJ2-7, the V gene TRBV5-1, with 10 bases lining up with TRBD1. V lost 1 base and J lost 5; bases outside the gene matches: 6. The CDR3 has 15 residues. Per the germline V gene, CDR1 is SGHRS and CDR2 is YFSETQ.

The rearrangement links TRBV9 to TRBJ1-3, with D unclear. V was cut by 0 bases and J by 0 bases, with 4 bases left in between. CDR1 and CDR2 from the germline V gene are SGDLS and YYNGEE. The CDR3 runs 14 residues. Here the CDR3 DNA reads TGTGCCAGCAGCGTAGCTTTCTCTGGAAACACCATATATTTT. It is translated as CASSVAFSGNTIYF. The variable domain in full, completed from reference TRBV9 and TRBJ1-3, reads DSGVTQTPKHLITATGQRVTLRCSPRSGDLSVYWYQQSLDQGLQFLIQYYNGEERAKGNILERFSAQQFPDLHSELNLSSLELGDSALYFCASSVAFSGNTIYFGEGSWLTVV.

This clonotype has at least ten counts. This chain connects TRBV12-3 or TRBV12-4 to TRBJ2-2, with no clear D. The CDR3 consists of 13 residues. The V end was cut by 3 bases, the J end by 7 bases, with 9 bases between. The CDR3 DNA is TGTGCCAGCAGTTTGGTAGCTATCGGGGAGCTGTTTTTT. It is translated as CASSLVAIGELFF.

The chain uses TRBV6-1 and TRBJ1-6; D not resolved. Trimming shortened V by 6 bases and J by 8 bases, and 14 bases separated the two germline ends. The CDR3 consists of 14 residues. The germline V gene encodes CDR1 MNHNS and CDR2 SASEGT. The CDR3 spells CASRVATTHSPLHF. The CDR3 bases are TGTGCCAGCAGGGTGGCAACCACACATTCACCCCTCCACTTT.

This rearrangement joins TRBV7-9 to TRBJ2-3; 13 positions match TRBD2. Germline CDR1 and CDR2: SEHNR and FQNEAQ (reference sequence). J was trimmed by 6 bases and V by 5 bases; bases with no gene match: 8. The CDR3 covers 16 residues. CDR3 residues: CASSLEGLAGTDTQYF. CDR3 sequence (DNA): TGTGCCAGCAGCCTAGAGGGACTAGCGGGGACGGATACGCAGTATTTT. Together with reference TRBV7-9 and TRBJ2-3, the CDR3 gives the full variable domain: DTGVSQNPRHKITKRGQNVTFRCDPISEHNRLYWYRQTLGQGPEFLTYFQNEAQLEKSRLLSDRFSAERPKGSFSTLEIQRTEQGDSAMYLCASSLEGLAGTDTQYFGPGTRLTVL.

This CDR3 is CSVADRGEAEAFF. CDR3 nucleotide sequence: TGCAGCGTAGCAGACAGGGGAGAGGCTGAAGCTTTCTTT. The chain uses TRBV29-1 and TRBJ1-1; 8 bases fit TRBD1. The CDR3 consists of 13 residues. The germline V gene encodes CDR1 SQVTM and CDR2 ANQGSEA. V was pared by 6 bases and J by 6 bases, with 9 bases of the junction left unmatched.

This clonotype was picked up one time. Its ends do not fully match the called genes, so a read error is possible. The chain carries TRBV3-1 and TRBJ2-5; 11 nucleotides align to TRBD2. This CDR3 contains 16 residues. Germline-derived CDR1 and CDR2 are LGHDT and YNNKEL (reference sequence). This CDR3 reads CACSQIAGGPKETQYF. The CDR3 DNA reads TGTGCCTGCAGCCAGATAGCGGGGGGGCCGAAAGAGACCCAGTACTTC.

The rearrangement uses TRBV27 and TRBJ2-4, with D tentatively TRBD1 (8 bases). The ends were cut back, 0 bases at V and 1 base at J, with 13 bases in the middle. This CDR3 comprises 17 residues. Germline values: CDR1 MNHEY, CDR2 SMNVEV (reference sequence). Here the CDR3 DNA reads TGTGCCAGCAGTTTATCCCCACAGGGGGGGGCCAAAAACATTCAGTACTTC. The encoded protein is CASSLSPQGGAKNIQYF.

The rearrangement uses TRBV7-9 and TRBJ1-1; maybe TRBD1 (5 bases). The V gene's germline CDR1 is SEHNR and CDR2 FQNEAQ (reference sequence). CDR3 length: 15 amino acids. The V and J ends lost 3 bases and 4 bases respectively, with 15 bases between them. CDR3 loop: CASSLESRAGTEAFF. For the CDR3, the DNA is TGTGCCAGCAGCTTGGAGAGCAGGGCGGGCACTGAAGCTTTCTTT.

The chain uses TRBV6-1 and TRBJ2-6; no firm D call. V lost 3 bases and J lost 8, with 11 bases in between. This CDR3 is 14 amino acids long. In germline, CDR1 is MNHNS, CDR2 SASEGT. The CDR3 bases are TGTGCCAGCAGTGATGGCGTAGGGACCAACGTCCTGACTTTC. Translated: CASSDGVGTNVLTF.

This clonotype was observed a few times. The genes are TRBV6-1 and TRBJ2-7; 8 bases map to TRBD1. J was trimmed by 3 bases and V by 6 bases; bases with no gene match: 7. Germline CDR1 and CDR2: MNHNS and SASEGT. The CDR3 has 14 amino acids. The CDR3 nucleotides are TGTGCCAGCAGAAAACAGGGGGAGAACTACGAGCAGTACTTC. Amino acids: CASRKQGENYEQYF.

This sequence joins TRBV29-1 and TRBJ1-1; no clear D. Looked up from germline, CDR1 is SQVTM and CDR2 is ANQGSEA. Trimming removed 7 bases from V and 0 bases from J, with 12 bases in between. The CDR3 covers 13 residues. For the CDR3, the DNA is TGCAGCGGTGTACTCAATATGAACACTGAAGCTTTCTTT. Protein: CSGVLNMNTEAFF.

J is TRBJ2-2 and V is TRBV6-5; 8 nucleotides line up with TRBD2. V was clipped by 4 bases and J by 0 bases; unmatched bases: 7. CDR3 length: 17 amino acids. CDR1 and CDR2 from the germline V gene are MNHEY and SVGAGI. The CDR3 nucleotides read TGTGCCAGCAGTTCCGGGGTAGCGGGGCCGAACACCGGGGAGCTGTTTTTT. Its protein product is CASSSGVAGPNTGELFF.

This chain connects TRBV7-2 to TRBJ1-2; no reliable D call. V gave up 1 base and J gave up 2 bases, with 8 bases separating them. The CDR3 spans 14 residues. Looked up from germline, CDR1 is SGHTA and CDR2 is FQGNSA. CDR3 bases: TGTGCCAGCAGCTTAGACGCCAACAACTATGGCTACACCTTC. Translation: CASSLDANNYGYTF.

The chain carries TRBV28 and TRBJ1-2; D possibly corresponds to TRBD1 (5 bases). This CDR3 is 15 amino acids long. CDR1 and CDR2 (germline): MDHEN, SYDVKM. Trimming removed 6 bases from V and 7 bases from J, with 21 bases in between. The CDR3 region is CASSQETRGNGGYTF. In DNA, the CDR3 is TGTGCCAGCAGCCAAGAGACTCGGGGGAACGGTGGCTACACCTTC.

The rearrangement uses TRBV6-1 and TRBJ2-7; 9 bases match TRBD1. V lost 4 bases, J lost 1 base, and 8 bases stayed unmatched. The length of the CDR3 is 16 residues. CDR1 and CDR2 (germline): MNHNS, SASEGT. CDR3 protein: CASSAITGGSSYEQYF. CDR3 in DNA: TGTGCCAGCAGTGCAATAACAGGGGGCTCATCCTACGAGCAGTACTTC.

The genes are TRBV14 and TRBJ2-1, with 7 nucleotides matching TRBD2. From germline, CDR1 is SGHDN and CDR2 FVKESK. With V trimmed by 3 bases and J by 2 bases, 4 bases remained unmatched. CDR3 size: 15 residues. The CDR3, as DNA: TGTGCCAGCAGCCAGAAAGCGGGAACCTACAATGAGCAGTTCTTC. This sequence encodes CASSQKAGTYNEQFF.

The chain employs TRBV29-1 and TRBJ1-1; D ambiguous. In germline, CDR1 is SQVTM, CDR2 ANQGSEA. The length of the CDR3 is 11 residues. Trimming shortened V by 7 bases and J by 7 bases, and 13 bases separated the two germline ends. CDR3: CSASLVGEAFF. The CDR3 DNA follows: TGCAGCGCATCTCTTGTGGGTGAAGCTTTCTTT.

This chain connects TRBV20-1 to TRBJ2-7; 9 bases are a match to TRBD2. Germline CDR1 reads DFQATT; CDR2 reads SNEGSKA (reference sequence). V shed 3 bases, J shed 6 bases, and the junction held 12 bases outside the gene matches. The CDR3 is made up of 15 amino acids. The DNA for the CDR3 is TGCAGTGCTAGTTGGGGGGCTAGCGGGATTAGCGAGCAGTACTTC. Its translation is CSASWGASGISEQYF.

The table lists this clonotype with many counts. The chain employs TRBV12-3 or TRBV12-4 and TRBJ2-5; TRBD1 or TRBD2 may be the D gene (7 bases each). V was clipped by 4 bases and J by 3 bases, with 15 bases between them. This CDR3 has 15 amino acids. The CDR3 sequence: CASSSAGTGEETQYF. The CDR3 bases are TGTGCCAGCAGTTCAGCGGGAACAGGGGAAGAGACCCAGTACTTC.

This clonotype turned up a few times. The chain carries TRBV7-6 and TRBJ2-7; D remains unclear. This CDR3 region has 13 residues. CDR1 is SGHVS, CDR2 FNYEAQ, per germline. Trimming left V 5 bases short and J 3 bases short, with 11 bases between. CDR3 sequence (DNA): TGTGCCAGCAGCCCCGTTTCTGGCTACGAGCAGTACTTC. Encoded protein: CASSPVSGYEQYF.

This clonotype was counted only a few times. V is TRBV12-3 or TRBV12-4 and J is TRBJ2-7, with D unclear. With 4 bases removed from V and 0 bases from J, the gap between germline ends came to 10 bases. This CDR3 has 14 amino acids. CDR3 coding DNA: TGTGCCAGCAGTTGGACGCTTAGCTCCTACGAGCAGTACTTC. Its translation: CASSWTLSSYEQYF.